This T cell receptor beta chain was identified during a study of blood T cell repertoires in COVID-19. As for the study in general: From T cells, B-cell-depleted T cells, or PBMCs came the material, which was cDNA or gDNA.

Only a few counts were recorded for this clone. With 3 bases clipped from V and 5 bases from J, the junction kept 10 bases outside the gene matches. Per the germline V gene, CDR1 is MNHEY and CDR2 is SMNVEV (reference sequence). CDR3 length equals 15 residues. Original data processing: Nucleated cell number was recorded as an estimate derived from reference gene primer amplification. TCRdb's copy holds only in-frame clones and misses some; the assay was immunoSEQ multiplex PCR. That table is the source of V, J and clone size, and D and trimming were worked out from the DNA. The sample includes under 45,000 clones, 76% of them seen just once.

Input material: peripheral blood. The source of this sequence is a man older than 75 with acute or convalescent COVID-19. V and J are TRBV27 and TRBJ2-7; 7 bases fit TRBD1. CDR3 amino acids: CASSLGAGGFHEQYF. The DNA for the CDR3 is TGTGCCAGCAGTTTGGGGGCAGGGGGTTTCCACGAGCAGTACTTC.